This T cell receptor beta chain was found in a study of cytomegalovirus exposure and HLA in healthy donors. Notes on the study in general: Excluded: some indistinguishable V segments such as TRBV6-2 and TRBV6-3. Earlier analysis looked at TCR beta V segments, and most were productive about 90% or about 30% of the time.

With regard to this clone: Its antigen is not identified.

This PCR relied on a set of 60 Vbeta primers and 13 Jbeta primers. Method: immunoSEQ multiplex PCR; TCRdb's copy keeps in-frame clones and lacks some. This table holds 150,000 to 200,000 clones, 65% to 85% found once. The CDR3 runs 13 residues. The V gene lost 7 bases and the J gene lost 2 bases, with 11 bases spanning the gap. Germline assignment: CDR1 MNHEY and CDR2 SVGAGI. This clonotype was obtained from a man aged 50 to 60 in good health and CMV-seropositive. Source material: PBMCs. V gene TRBV6-5 combines with J gene TRBJ1-2; D might be TRBD1 (6 bases). This chain's CDR3 is CASTRQANYGYTF. CDR3 sequence (DNA): TGTGCCAGCACCCGACAGGCGAACTATGGCTACACCTTC.